The source of this T cell receptor (beta chain) is a study of cytomegalovirus exposure and HLA in healthy donors. TCRdb keeps only in-frame clones here, not all; method: immunoSEQ multiplex PCR. The sample consists of about 130,000 clones, approximately 89% of them appearing once. For this clone: Its antigen is undetermined.

Germline V lookup: CDR1 SGHRS, CDR2 YFSETQ. The CDR3 is 14 amino acids. V lost 2 bases to trimming and J lost 2 bases; unmatched junction nucleotides: 4. Study results and caveats: Altogether, 150 or so TCR beta chains were recorded as cytomegalovirus-associated. A classifier reportedly called cytomegalovirus status with high sensitivity and specificity. In vitro data verified three CMV-associated chains as specific for CMV antigens.

It was the approximately 110-subject validation cohort, separate from the roughly 700-subject first cohort, to which the donors belonged. The sequenced sample was PBMCs. V gene TRBV5-1 combines with J gene TRBJ2-7; 7 bases agree with TRBD2. The clonotype was recovered from a woman aged 18-30 years in good health and CMV-seronegative. The CDR3 coding sequence is TGCGCCAGCAGCTTCACTAGCGAAACCTACGAGCAGTACTTC. This gives the protein CASSFTSETYEQYF.